These 11 T cell receptor beta chains were all obtained from the same sample, sequenced in a study of control samples from healthy donors and cancer patients. Profiled with immunoSEQ multiplex PCR; TCRdb holds only in-frame clones, not every one. The profile shows around 86,000 clones, roughly 89% of them singletons. What was sequenced was PBMCs. The source is an older woman with head and neck cancer.

This chain uses TRBV5-1 with TRBJ2-6, with 12 positions matching TRBD2. CDR1 is SGHRS and CDR2 is YFSETQ in the germline V gene. V was pared by 4 bases and J by 4 bases, with 12 bases of the junction left unmatched. This CDR3 is built from 19 residues. CDR3 in amino acids: CASSGGLAGGGTGANVLTF. In DNA form, the CDR3 reads TGCGCCAGCAGCGGGGGACTAGCGGGCGGGGGGACGGGGGCCAACGTCCTGACTTTC.

J is TRBJ1-1 and V is TRBV10-3; 10 nucleotides match TRBD1. Germline trimming cut 2 bases from V and 7 bases from J; bases unmatched to any gene: 4. Germline loops: CDR1 ENHRY, CDR2 SYGVKD. This CDR3 has 14 residues. The CDR3 here is CAISEDRGRDEAFF. The CDR3 coding sequence is TGTGCCATCAGTGAGGACAGGGGGCGAGATGAAGCTTTCTTT.

The rearrangement joins TRBV5-5 to TRBJ2-2; 8 nucleotides match TRBD1. Trimming cost V 3 bases and J 5 bases; bases outside gene matches: 6. CDR3 length: 15 amino acids. Germline assignment: CDR1 SGHKS and CDR2 YYEKEE (reference sequence). CDR3: CASSWSTGGTGELFF. The CDR3 nucleotides read TGTGCCAGCAGCTGGAGTACAGGGGGTACCGGGGAGCTGTTTTTT.

The genes are TRBV7-9 and TRBJ2-2, with a weak D call TRBD2 (6 bases). CDR3 length: 17 residues. Between the trimmed V and J ends, which lost 6 bases and 3 bases, there was a span of 20 bases. CDR1 is SEHNR and CDR2 is FQNEAQ in the germline V gene (reference sequence). CDR3 in DNA: TGTGCCAGCAGGAAAAACAGCCAGCGGGCGGACACCGGGGAGCTGTTTTTT. The encoded protein is CASRKNSQRADTGELFF. Variable domain in full (rest from reference TRBV7-9 and TRBJ2-2): DTGVSQNPRHKITKRGQNVTFRCDPISEHNRLYWYRQTLGQGPEFLTYFQNEAQLEKSRLLSDRFSAERPKGSFSTLEIQRTEQGDSAMYLCASRKNSQRADTGELFFGEGSRLTVL.

The rearrangement uses TRBV19 and TRBJ1-3, with D unresolved. V was trimmed by 3 bases and J by 0 bases, leaving 9 bases between them. Germline lookup yields CDR1 LNHDA and CDR2 SQIVND (reference sequence). The CDR3 totals 15 residues. The CDR3 DNA is TGTGCCAGTAGTATGACGGGAGGCTCTGGAAACACCATATATTTT. Its protein is CASSMTGGSGNTIYF.

The rearrangement links TRBV7-9 to TRBJ1-5, with D unresolved. CDR3 length: 13 residues. V was shortened by 2 bases and J by 3 bases, with 5 bases between the two germline ends. CDR1 SEHNR and CDR2 FQNEAQ come from the germline V gene (reference sequence). CDR3 sequence (DNA): TGTGCCAGCAGCTTAAACCCCAATCAGCCCCAGCATTTT. Translating gives CASSLNPNQPQHF.

This chain connects TRBV4-1 to TRBJ2-1; no reliable D call. The CDR3 extends over 12 amino acids. V was pared by 0 bases and J by 10 bases, with 7 bases between. CDR1 is MGHRA and CDR2 is YSYEKL in the germline V gene. The CDR3 DNA sequence: TGCGCCAGCAGCCAAGAGGTTGGCGAGCAGTTCTTC. It is translated as CASSQEVGEQFF.

The chain uses TRBV7-2 and TRBJ2-1; D gene uncertain. The CDR3 length is 17 residues. From germline, CDR1 is SGHTA and CDR2 FQGNSA. V was cut by 0 bases and J by 0 bases, with 12 bases left in between. DNA of the CDR3: TGTGCCAGCAGCTTAGCGCCTCCGGCGGCCTCCTACAATGAGCAGTTCTTC. Translating it yields CASSLAPPAASYNEQFF.

This sequence joins TRBV14 and TRBJ2-3; 9 bases line up with TRBD2. Looked up from germline, CDR1 is SGHDN and CDR2 is FVKESK. The CDR3 runs 15 residues. J was trimmed by 4 bases and V by 4 bases; bases with no gene match: 6. The CDR3 reads CASSPLAGYSDTQYF. The CDR3 DNA is TGTGCCAGCAGCCCTCTAGCGGGATACTCAGATACGCAGTATTTT.

The genes are TRBV5-1 and TRBJ2-5; TRBD2 might be the D (6 bases). The V gene lost 0 bases and the J gene lost 9 bases, with 12 bases spanning the gap. CDR1 and CDR2 (germline): SGHRS, YFSETQ. CDR3 length: 13 residues. DNA for the CDR3: TGCGCCAGCAGCTTGGATCTGCGGAGGGCCCAGTACTTC. This gives the protein CASSLDLRRAQYF.

This sequence joins TRBV7-2 and TRBJ2-5; possibly TRBD1 for D (5 bases). Germline CDR1 SGHTA, CDR2 FQGNSA. The CDR3 covers 15 residues. Trimming left V 2 bases short and J 1 base short, with 11 bases between. The CDR3 here is CASSLLYRLQETQYF. The CDR3 DNA reads TGTGCCAGCAGCTTACTTTACAGGCTCCAAGAGACCCAGTACTTC.